Shown below are 30 T cell receptor beta chains from a single sample sequenced in a study of blood T cells in healthy people across ages. The use of a sample-barcoded 5' primer and a J-beta primer mix characterized a second PCR of roughly 6 to 11 cycles. TCRdb analysed the 5' RACE reads with MiXCR anew, one entry per CDR3 protein. In the table there are 800,000 or so distinct CDR3 sequences, around half of which are singletons. Material: blood. These receptor sequences come from an elderly man in good health.

This sequence joins TRBV4-3 and TRBJ2-7, with D maybe TRBD2 (5 bases). V was cut by 4 bases and J by 6 bases, with 19 bases left in between. CDR3 length: 15 amino acids. In germline, CDR1 is LGHNA, CDR2 YSLEER. Written as DNA, the CDR3 is TGCGCCAGCAGCCCCTCTGGGAGATATCGGGTCGAGCAGTACTTC. Translation gives CASSPSGRYRVEQYF.

On this clonotype itself: This may be a read error, as it is one base from a much larger clone. This chain links TRBV9 with TRBJ2-1, with 9 bases identical to TRBD1. Germline V gene data show CDR1 as SGDLS and CDR2 as YYNGEE. The CDR3 loop spans 16 amino acids. After removal of 4 bases from V and 6 bases from J, the junction contained 11 bases not matched to a gene. The CDR3 protein is CASSLRTGVGRNEQFF. The CDR3 DNA sequence: TGTGCCAGCAGCTTGCGGACAGGGGTGGGTCGCAATGAGCAGTTCTTC.

Comments on this clonotype: This may be a read error: a much more frequent sequence differs by one nucleotide. Here the CDR3 omits its conserved ending phenylalanine or tryptophan, so a read error is the likely source. V and J are TRBV14 and TRBJ2-3, with D possibly matching TRBD1 (6 bases). Germline CDR1 SGHDN, CDR2 FVKESK. This CDR3 has 14 amino acids. Trimming removed 1 base at V and 10 bases at J, with 15 bases between. CDR3 nucleotides: TGTGCCAGCAGCCAAGCGGGACAAAGGACGGCGCAGTATTAT. Translating gives CASSQAGQRTAQYY.

The chain is built from TRBV29-1 and TRBJ2-7, with 7 positions matching TRBD2. The CDR3 is made up of 12 amino acids. In germline, CDR1 is SQVTM, CDR2 ANQGSEA. V lost 3 bases, J lost 7 bases, and 6 bases stayed unmatched. CDR3 nucleotides: TGCAGCGTTGATACGGGAGGCTATGAGCAGTACTTC. Translated: CSVDTGGYEQYF.

The V gene is TRBV20-1, the J gene TRBJ2-1; 9 bases match TRBD1. V dropped 3 bases and J dropped 2; count of bases not matched to a gene: 5. Germline lookup yields CDR1 DFQATT and CDR2 SNEGSKA (reference sequence). The CDR3 totals 15 residues. The CDR3 region has the DNA TGCAGTGCTAGGGGACAGGGCTCTACCTACAATGAGCAGTTCTTC. Its translation: CSARGQGSTYNEQFF.

This clonotype was counted ten times or more. The rearrangement links TRBV11-2 to TRBJ2-3, with D hard to call. V was pared by 4 bases and J by 3 bases, with 20 bases between. The CDR3 covers 17 residues. CDR1 is SGHAT, CDR2 FQNNGV, per germline. This CDR3 reads CASSSPLSSPTTDTQYF. As DNA, the CDR3 is TGTGCCAGCAGCTCCCCATTGTCGAGTCCTACTACAGATACGCAGTATTTT.

The CDR3 region has the DNA TGCGCCAGCAGCTTGGAAGGCGGGATAGGGGGCTACACCTTC. As protein: CASSLEGGIGGYTF. This chain uses TRBV5-1 with TRBJ1-2; D gene ambiguous. Germline V CDR1 and CDR2: SGHRS, YFSETQ. Trimming removed 0 bases at V and 8 bases at J, with 14 bases between. The CDR3 has 14 residues. Filled out from reference TRBV5-1 and TRBJ1-2, the complete variable domain reads KAGVTQTPRYLIKTRGQQVTLSCSPISGHRSVSWYQQTPGQGLQFLFEYFSETQRNKGNFPGRFSGRQFSNSRSEMNVSTLELGDSALYLCASSLEGGIGGYTFGSGTRLTVV.

In this sample, this clonotype turned up a few times. The chain uses TRBV4-2 and TRBJ2-2; D could derive from TRBD1 or TRBD2 (6 bases each). The CDR3 is made up of 17 amino acids. CDR1 and CDR2 (germline): LGHNA, YNFKEQ. V dropped 0 bases and J dropped 3 bases, with 14 bases sitting between them. In DNA, the CDR3 is TGTGCCAGCAGCCAAGATCTGGGGGGCGAATACACCGGGGAGCTGTTTTTT. Its translation: CASSQDLGGEYTGELFF.

The chain joins TRBV28 to TRBJ1-2; 10 nucleotides align to TRBD1. Per germline, CDR1 MDHEN and CDR2 SYDVKM. Trimming removed 3 bases from V and 4 bases from J; junction bases left unmatched: 8. The CDR3 has 16 amino acids. CDR3 sequence (DNA): TGTGCCAGCAGTTTTTCCAGGACAGGGGGTGGCTATGGCTACACCTTC. It is translated as CASSFSRTGGGYGYTF.

The chain uses TRBV20-1 and TRBJ2-1; 11 bases line up with TRBD2. J was trimmed by 4 bases and V by 6 bases; bases with no gene match: 11. Looked up from germline, CDR1 is DFQATT and CDR2 is SNEGSKA (reference sequence). CDR3 length: 16 amino acids. The CDR3 region is CSAARLAGGLYNEQFF. DNA of the CDR3: TGCAGTGCCGCAAGGCTAGCGGGAGGTCTATACAATGAGCAGTTCTTC.

The chain is built from TRBV7-9 and TRBJ2-1, with 15 bases aligning to TRBD2. The trim removed 5 bases at V and 0 bases at J, leaving 5 bases unmatched. The germline gives CDR1 SEHNR, CDR2 FQNEAQ (reference sequence). The CDR3 runs to 18 residues. CDR3 residues: CASSPGTSGGSSYNEQFF. Here the CDR3 DNA reads TGTGCCAGCAGCCCCGGGACTAGCGGGGGGAGCTCCTACAATGAGCAGTTCTTC. The entire variable domain, with the rest obtained from reference TRBV7-9 and TRBJ2-1, is as follows: DTGVSQNPRHKITKRGQNVTFRCDPISEHNRLYWYRQTLGQGPEFLTYFQNEAQLEKSRLLSDRFSAERPKGSFSTLEIQRTEQGDSAMYLCASSPGTSGGSSYNEQFFGPGTRLTVL.

The gene calls are TRBV2 and TRBJ2-7; 10 positions match TRBD1. The length of the CDR3 is 14 residues. Per germline, CDR1 SNHLY and CDR2 FYNNEI. J gave up 7 bases and V 6 bases, and 9 bases lay outside the gene matches. CDR3 amino acids: CASRTGTGAWEQYF. The CDR3 DNA sequence: TGTGCCAGCAGGACCGGGACAGGGGCCTGGGAGCAGTACTTC.

The chain recombines TRBV4-3 with TRBJ2-5; D possibly corresponds to TRBD2 (5 bases). The CDR3 has 14 residues. CDR1 LGHNA and CDR2 YSLEER come from the germline V gene. The V end was cut by 3 bases, the J end by 4 bases, with 12 bases between. Written as DNA, the CDR3 is TGCGCCAGCAGCCAGACTACAATCAGAGAGACCCAGTACTTC. Its translation is CASSQTTIRETQYF.

In its sample, this clonotype was seen a few times. The CDR3: CASSLSLGSGTDTQYF. Written as DNA, the CDR3 is TGTGCCAGCAGCTTAAGCTTGGGTAGCGGCACAGATACGCAGTATTTT. This chain links TRBV7-2 with TRBJ2-3; D perhaps matches TRBD2 (5 bases). Trimming stripped 2 bases from V and 1 base from J, with 13 bases between. Germline V gene lookup returns CDR1 SGHTA and CDR2 FQGNSA. CDR3 length: 16 residues.

The genes are TRBV5-1 and TRBJ2-3, with a tentative D call TRBD1 (5 bases). The germline V and J ends were trimmed by 4 bases and 6 bases, with 21 bases remaining between them. The germline gives CDR1 SGHRS, CDR2 YFSETQ. This CDR3 is built from 16 residues. The CDR3 region has the DNA TGCGCCAGCAGCCCCACACAGGACGGTGGTTTTGATACGCAGTATTTT. Protein sequence: CASSPTQDGGFDTQYF.

The CDR3 protein is CASSQELPGQQLDNEQFF. In DNA, the CDR3 is TGTGCCAGCAGCCAAGAACTGCCGGGACAGCAACTTGACAATGAGCAGTTCTTC. The genes are TRBV14 and TRBJ2-1, with 7 nucleotides matching TRBD1. CDR1 is SGHDN, CDR2 FVKESK, per germline. The J segment lost 5 bases and the V segment lost 0 bases, leaving 13 bases of the junction unmatched. The length of the CDR3 is 18 residues.

This clonotype has more than one count but fewer than ten. The gene calls are TRBV20-1 and TRBJ2-1; 11 nucleotides agree with TRBD2. Germline V gene lookup returns CDR1 DFQATT and CDR2 SNEGSKA (reference sequence). This CDR3 has 15 residues. V gave up 3 bases and J gave up 4 bases; unmatched junction bases: 5. The CDR3 region has the DNA TGCAGTGCTAGGGCCAGGACTAGCGGGTACAATGAGCAGTTCTTC. It is translated as CSARARTSGYNEQFF.

The V gene is TRBV5-1, the J gene TRBJ1-1, with D perhaps TRBD1 (6 bases). The CDR3 loop spans 13 amino acids. Germline CDR1 reads SGHRS; CDR2 reads YFSETQ. Trimming took 6 bases from V and 2 from J, leaving 11 bases between them. The CDR3 spells CASNEGVNTEAFF. CDR3 DNA: TGCGCCAGCAACGAGGGGGTCAACACTGAAGCTTTCTTT. The full variable domain, in which reference TRBV5-1 and TRBJ1-1 provide the parts outside the CDR3, is KAGVTQTPRYLIKTRGQQVTLSCSPISGHRSVSWYQQTPGQGLQFLFEYFSETQRNKGNFPGRFSGRQFSNSRSEMNVSTLELGDSALYLCASNEGVNTEAFFGQGTRLTVV.

The genes are TRBV25-1 and TRBJ2-6; 7 bases match TRBD1. The CDR3 has 17 amino acids. Germline V gives CDR1 MGHDK, CDR2 SYGVNS. Trimming at V came to 3 bases and at J to 0 bases, leaving 5 bases not matched to a gene. CDR3 sequence: CASSETGKSSGANVLTF. DNA of the CDR3: TGTGCCAGCAGTGAGACAGGGAAGAGCTCTGGGGCCAACGTCCTGACTTTC.

V is TRBV10-3 and J is TRBJ2-7, with a possible D match to TRBD1 (6 bases). The length of the CDR3 is 15 residues. V gave up 10 bases and J gave up 12 bases, with 31 bases separating them. CDR1 is ENHRY and CDR2 is SYGVKD in the germline V gene. The CDR3 is CATEDEKGGSGFWYF. The CDR3 nucleotides read TGTGCCACGGAGGACGAAAAAGGGGGATCAGGGTTCTGGTACTTC.

V gene TRBV24-1 combines with J gene TRBJ2-3, with D unresolved. This CDR3 region has 15 residues. Germline-derived CDR1 and CDR2 are KGHDR and SFDVKD. The V and J ends lost 1 base and 1 base respectively, with 8 bases between them. The CDR3 bases are TGTGCCACCAGTGATTTCGGCGGTGGCACAGATACGCAGTATTTT. It is translated as CATSDFGGGTDTQYF.

This clonotype has only one observation. This chain links TRBV7-2 with TRBJ1-1; no clear D gene. Germline CDR1 SGHTA, CDR2 FQGNSA. V shed 2 bases and J shed 2 bases, with 24 bases lying between them. This CDR3 comprises 19 residues. The CDR3 is CASSLTVARLWSPNTEAFF. In DNA, the CDR3 is TGTGCCAGCAGCTTAACGGTGGCCCGGTTGTGGAGTCCCAACACTGAAGCTTTCTTT.

The rearrangement joins TRBV12-3 or TRBV12-4 to TRBJ2-3, with 10 bases aligning to TRBD2. V was clipped by 6 bases and J by 3 bases; unmatched bases: 15. CDR3 size: 18 residues. CDR3 protein: CASSPRVVASGSTDTQYF. In DNA, the CDR3 is TGTGCCAGCAGCCCACGGGTCGTAGCTAGCGGGAGTACAGATACGCAGTATTTT.

J is TRBJ2-3 and V is TRBV7-2; D unresolved. V was pared by 4 bases and J by 0 bases, with 14 bases between. CDR3 length: 16 amino acids. Germline assignment: CDR1 SGHTA and CDR2 FQGNSA. This chain's CDR3 is CASSSARGASTDTQYF. In nucleotides, the CDR3 is TGTGCCAGCAGCTCAGCGAGAGGAGCTAGCACAGATACGCAGTATTTT.

This clonotype has ten or more counts. The J gene is TRBJ2-1, the V gene TRBV7-9; D unresolved. The germline V and J ends were trimmed by 7 bases and 0 bases, with 13 bases remaining between them. Germline V gene data show CDR1 as SEHNR and CDR2 as FQNEAQ (reference sequence). This CDR3 is built from 15 residues. Written as DNA, the CDR3 is TGTGCCAGCAACCCAGACTCGAGCTCCTACAATGAGCAGTTCTTC. Its protein product is CASNPDSSSYNEQFF.

This clonotype appeared a few times. The rearrangement links TRBV5-1 to TRBJ1-1; D not resolved. Germline V gene data show CDR1 as SGHRS and CDR2 as YFSETQ. The CDR3 has 15 amino acids. Trimming cost V 0 bases and J 4 bases, with 13 bases left between them. CDR3 residues: CASSLDSHPSTEAFF. CDR3 DNA sequence: TGCGCCAGCAGCTTGGACAGCCACCCGAGCACTGAAGCTTTCTTT.

This chain uses TRBV12-3 or TRBV12-4 with TRBJ2-3; possibly TRBD1 or TRBD2 for D (6 bases each). The CDR3 contains 17 residues. Trimming removed 4 bases at V and 1 base at J, with 18 bases between. CDR3 nucleotides: TGTGCCAGCAGTTCCCAGGGGTCTAGGGAGGGCACAGATACGCAGTATTTT. It codes for CASSSQGSREGTDTQYF.

This clonotype was observed a handful of times. The chain links TRBV2 to TRBJ2-1; weak D call: TRBD1 (7 bases). The CDR3 length is 12 residues. CDR1 and CDR2 (germline): SNHLY, FYNNEI. V was clipped by 7 bases and J by 9 bases, with 13 bases between them. This CDR3 reads CASKGARGEQFF. The CDR3 bases are TGTGCCAGCAAGGGGGCGCGGGGTGAGCAGTTCTTC. Filled out from reference TRBV2 and TRBJ2-1, the complete variable domain reads EPEVTQTPSHQVTQMGQEVILRCVPISNHLYFYWYRQILGQKVEFLVSFYNNEISEKSEIFDDQFSVERPDGSNFTLKIRSTKLEDSAMYFCASKGARGEQFFGPGTRLTVL.

The J gene is TRBJ1-2, the V gene TRBV13; D gene unclear. Trimming removed 2 bases at V and 7 bases at J, with 11 bases between. Germline V gene data show CDR1 as PRHDT and CDR2 as FYEKMQ (reference sequence). The CDR3 totals 13 residues. The CDR3 DNA follows: TGTGCCAGCAGCTTAACGGACTCGGCTGGCTACACCTTC. Translation gives CASSLTDSAGYTF.

This clonotype showed up many times. V gene TRBV7-2 combines with J gene TRBJ1-2, with D perhaps matching TRBD1 (6 bases). Deletions cut 4 bases from V and 4 bases from J, with 19 bases between. Germline CDR1 SGHTA, CDR2 FQGNSA. This CDR3 comprises 16 residues. The chain's CDR3 is CASSSPNRVGTYGYTF. The CDR3 nucleotides read TGTGCCAGCAGCTCACCGAACAGGGTGGGGACCTATGGCTACACCTTC.